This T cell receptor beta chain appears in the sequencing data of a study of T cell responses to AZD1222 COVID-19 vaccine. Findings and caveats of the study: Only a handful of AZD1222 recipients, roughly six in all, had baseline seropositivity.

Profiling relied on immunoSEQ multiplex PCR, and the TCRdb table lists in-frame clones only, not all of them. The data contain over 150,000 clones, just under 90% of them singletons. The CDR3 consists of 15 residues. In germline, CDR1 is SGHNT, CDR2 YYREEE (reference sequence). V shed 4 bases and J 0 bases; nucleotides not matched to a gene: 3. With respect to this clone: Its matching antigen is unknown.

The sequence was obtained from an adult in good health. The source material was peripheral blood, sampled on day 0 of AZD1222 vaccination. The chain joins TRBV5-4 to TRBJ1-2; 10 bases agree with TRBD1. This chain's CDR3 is CASSQTGGPNYGYTF. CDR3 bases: TGTGCCAGCAGCCAGACAGGGGGCCCTAACTATGGCTACACCTTC.